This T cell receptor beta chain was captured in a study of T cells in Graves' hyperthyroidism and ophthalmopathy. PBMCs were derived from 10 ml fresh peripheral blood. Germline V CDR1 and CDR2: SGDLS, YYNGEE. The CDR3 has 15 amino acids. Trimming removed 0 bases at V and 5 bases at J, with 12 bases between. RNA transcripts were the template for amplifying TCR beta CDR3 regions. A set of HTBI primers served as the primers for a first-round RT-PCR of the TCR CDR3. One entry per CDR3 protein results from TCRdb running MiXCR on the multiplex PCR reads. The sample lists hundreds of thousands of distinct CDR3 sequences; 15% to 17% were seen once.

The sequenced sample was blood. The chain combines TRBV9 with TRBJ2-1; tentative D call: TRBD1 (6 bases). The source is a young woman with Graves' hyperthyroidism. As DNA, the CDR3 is TGTGCCAGCAGCGTAGCAGTCAGGGGACACAATGAGCAGTTCTTC. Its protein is CASSVAVRGHNEQFF.